Listed below are T cell receptor beta chains from one sample, sequenced in a study of response to subunit inactivated influenza vaccine. TCRdb recomputed calls from the RT-PCR reads with MiXCR, one row per CDR3 protein. Altogether roughly 780,000 distinct CDR3 sequences are present, about 18% being singletons, with the ten largest covering approximately 11%. The sequencing used PBMCs from blood, collected about 5 days after vaccination. The source is a man aged 45-65 years who received an inactivated influenza vaccine. Both conserved end residues are part of each CDR3. The order of the fields is clone size, V gene, J gene, D gene, CDR3 DNA, CDR3 protein. A D gene is named only where the DNA matches it firmly. Clone sizes are given selectively: once, few, many, or a class where the clone is expanded.

few,TRBV9,TRBJ2-3,NA,TGTGCCAGCAGCGCCTATCAGGGATCGACAGATACGCAGTATTTT,CASSAYQGSTDTQYF
NA,TRBV5-6,TRBJ2-1,TRBD2,TGTGCCAGCAGCTACCTTGCCCCGACTAGCGGGAAATATGAGCAGTTCTTC,CASSYLAPTSGKYEQFF
NA,TRBV7-9,TRBJ2-7,NA,TGTGCCAGCAGCTTCGGGGCGGAAACCTACGAGCAGTACTTC,CASSFGAETYEQYF
few,TRBV20-1,TRBJ2-7,NA,TGCAGTGCTCTAGACGGGGGCTACGAGCAGTACTTC,CSALDGGYEQYF
many,TRBV29-1,TRBJ2-7,NA,TGCAGCGTTGGCGTCAGGAGCTCCTACGAGCAGTACTTC,CSVGVRSSYEQYF
few,TRBV4-1,TRBJ1-1,NA,TGCGCCAGCAGCCAAGTCGGTCTGAACACTGAAGCTTTCTTT,CASSQVGLNTEAFF
few,TRBV20-1,TRBJ2-7,NA,TGCAGTGCTAGTCAGGGGAGCTCCTACGAGCAGTACTTC,CSASQGSSYEQYF
NA,TRBV4-2,TRBJ1-6,TRBD1,TGTGCCAGCAGCCTCGGCTCAGGGGGCATCTCCTATAATTCACCCCTCCACTTT,CASSLGSGGISYNSPLHF
many,TRBV27,TRBJ1-5,NA,TGTGCCAGTTCGAGTCTAACAGGGCGCGCTCAGCCCCAGCATTTT,CASSSLTGRAQPQHF
NA,TRBV20-1,TRBJ1-1,NA,TGCAGTGCTAGAGAAGCCGGCGGAGCTTTCTTT,CSAREAGGAFF